Detailed here is one T cell receptor (beta chain). This entry comes from a study of blood T cell repertoires in COVID-19. TCRdb keeps only in-frame clones here, not all; method: immunoSEQ multiplex PCR. In the table there are under 20,000 clones, approximately 81% of which are singletons. Per germline, CDR1 MDHEN and CDR2 SYDVKM. The J segment lost 4 bases and the V segment lost 5 bases, leaving 7 bases of the junction unmatched. This CDR3 region has 15 residues. The chain joins TRBV28 to TRBJ2-7, with TRBD2 identical over 11 bases. The source material was peripheral blood. This sequence was found in a human donor with active COVID-19. The donor label of this sample is uncertain. The CDR3 region is CASSAPGTSGYEQYF. For the CDR3, the DNA is TGTGCCAGCAGTGCCCCCGGGACTAGCGGTTACGAGCAGTACTTC.